The 2 T cell receptor beta chains below all came from one sample that was sequenced in a study of blood T cell repertoires in COVID-19. Sequencing used immunoSEQ multiplex PCR; TCRdb keeps in-frame clones, though not all of them. Of 300,000 or so clones in the sample, approximately 87% are singletons; the top ten hold roughly 8%. The sequenced sample consisted of peripheral blood. Receptor source: a woman between 45 and 60 years old who had recovered from COVID-19.

The chain is built from TRBV7-2 and TRBJ2-7, with 12 bases identical to TRBD1. Unmatched junction bases numbered 10, after V lost 4 bases and J lost 6 bases. The CDR3 spans 16 residues. Germline CDR1 and CDR2: SGHTA and FQGNSA. The CDR3 DNA is TGTGCCAGCAGCTCAAAAGGAGGGACAGGGGGCCGCGAGCAGTACTTC. It translates to CASSSKGGTGGREQYF.

The chain couples TRBV11-2 to TRBJ1-2, with a tentative D call TRBD1 (6 bases). This CDR3 contains 14 residues. The germline CDR1 and CDR2 sequences are SGHAT and FQNNGV. V was clipped by 3 bases and J by 2 bases, with 10 bases between them. CDR3 loop: CASSFGTGNYGYTF. The CDR3 bases are TGTGCCAGCAGCTTTGGTACAGGGAACTATGGCTACACCTTC.